This T cell receptor beta chain was identified during a study of HIV-infected patients and healthy controls (dated 2014 in TCRdb). Library creation used 5' RACE. The sequencer listed for this sample is Illumina MiSeq. The public reads were reprocessed in TCRdb via fastp at Q25 and MiXCR, keeping in-frame beta chains. Each entry is one CDR3 protein sequence, shown with its most common DNA and genes. This sample is represented by roughly 68,000 distinct CDR3 sequences; 19% of them were singletons. About 1.5% of the sample rests with the top ten. The V and J ends are trimmed by 4 bases and 0 bases, leaving 20 bases between them. CDR1 and CDR2, looked up from the germline V gene, are SGHTA and FQGNSA. The CDR3 goes from the cysteine to the phenylalanine over 18 residues. The retained sequence is limited to the CDR3, 54 bases, with the frame set at the first base. With regard to this clonotype: The target of this receptor is not known. Per-base qualities were not stored, and no clone one base away is much larger.

This receptor was taken from a human donor in good health. What was sequenced was CD4+ T cells from blood. The chain links TRBV7-2 with TRBJ2-3, and perhaps TRBD2 as D gene, on 6 matching bases. The CDR3 protein: CASSSHWGRRTSTDTQYF. In nucleotides, the sequence is TGTGCCAGCAGCTCCCATTGGGGGAGGCGCACTAGCACAGATACGCAGTATTTT.